This entry is about one TCR beta chain. Its antigen is not known. Clones were sequenced by immunoSEQ multiplex PCR, and TCRdb holds only the in-frame ones, with some missing. The profile shows more than 2,000 clones, roughly 32% of them singletons. This CDR3 contains 14 residues. CDR1 is SNHLY and CDR2 is FYNNEI in the germline V gene. Trimming pared 2 bases from V and 0 bases from J, leaving 5 bases between. The sample is drawn from a study of T cells in localized non-small cell lung cancer. Study-wide findings and caveats: Analysis by sequencing included only one tumor region, so heterogeneity remains possible. Uninvolved adjacent lung had the highest recorded T cell clonality, with tumor below it.

The chain couples TRBV2 to TRBJ2-4; D remains unclear. This clonotype was sampled from a man aged 40 to 70 with stage II lung adenocarcinoma. The sequencing used lung tumor tissue, collected before any cancer treatment. The CDR3 protein is CASSESKAKNIQYF. Written as DNA, the CDR3 is TGTGCCAGCAGTGAATCGAAAGCCAAAAACATTCAGTACTTC.